The entry that follows covers one T cell receptor (beta chain) sequence. Its antigen is unidentified. Time point reported: blood from clinic visit 5 months post-surgery; TSC patient then seizure free. Only cases whose brain tissue showed the highest T cell transcript signatures were sequenced. At least one anti-epileptic drug was given before surgery. The data originate from a study of brain T cells in children with intractable seizures. This CDR3 comprises 12 residues. Trimming removed 4 bases at V and 6 bases at J, with 10 bases between. CDR1 and CDR2 from the germline V gene are SGHRS and YFSETQ. Study-level results: HCMV serostatus was not known, and viral specificity came from CDR3 similarity only.

The assay was immunoSEQ multiplex PCR, and TCRdb's table has in-frame clones only and misses some. The repertoire includes under 400,000 clones, 93% of them detected once, and under 7% sits in the top ten. The TCR comes from a boy under two years old with tuberous sclerosis and intractable seizures. This sequence joins TRBV5-1 and TRBJ1-2; no clear D. The input for sequencing was peripheral blood, taken 4 to 5 months after surgery. The CDR3 protein is CASSPRDHGYTF. CDR3 in DNA: TGCGCCAGCAGCCCTAGAGACCATGGCTACACCTTC.